The rows below give T cell receptor beta chains drawn from one sample of a study of cytomegalovirus exposure and HLA in healthy donors. This table comes from immunoSEQ multiplex PCR, and its TCRdb copy is limited to in-frame clones, with some not included. The data show 60,000 to 75,000 clones, with about 61% seen just once and approximately 2.9% held by the top ten. The sample comprised PBMCs. These receptor sequences come from a woman in her forties or fifties in good health and CMV-seronegative. Both conserved end residues are part of each CDR3. D genes are given only for firm matches. Part of the rows lack a size; the others show once, few, many or a class for expanded clones.

few	TRBJ2-7	-	TRBV4-3	13	CASSQESEGRQYF	TGCGCCAGCAGCCAAGAAAGCGAGGGAAGGCAGTACTTC
few	TRBJ1-1	TRBD1	TRBV7-3	15	CASSLRQGAPTEAFF	TGTGCCAGCAGCCTCAGACAGGGGGCGCCGACTGAAGCTTTCTTT
-	TRBJ1-2	-	TRBV18	13	CASSLTDTYGYTF	TGTGCCAGCTCACTTACTGATACCTATGGCTACACCTTC
-	TRBJ1-2	TRBD1	TRBV6-5	16	CASSYSRTGGNYGYTF	TGTGCCAGCAGTTACTCGCGTACAGGGGGTAACTATGGCTACACCTTC
-	TRBJ1-5	TRBD1	TRBV2	16	CASSAQGYGGNQPQHF	TGTGCCAGCAGCGCACAGGGGTACGGCGGCAATCAGCCCCAGCATTTT
-	TRBJ1-2	TRBD1	TRBV15	18	CATSRVRPGGRIDYGYTF	TGTGCCACCAGCAGAGTTAGGCCAGGGGGACGGATCGACTATGGCTACACCTTC
-	TRBJ1-4	TRBD1	TRBV28	18	CASSPGGGQGATNEKLFF	TGTGCCAGCAGCCCAGGGGGGGGACAGGGGGCAACTAATGAAAAACTGTTTTTT
-	TRBJ1-5	TRBD1	TRBV2	15	CASSQDRGSHGPQHF	TGTGCCAGCAGTCAGGACAGGGGATCTCATGGGCCCCAGCATTTT
-	TRBJ2-7	TRBD1	TRBV29-1	13	CSVAGQGVYEQYF	TGCAGCGTTGCGGGACAGGGGGTCTACGAGCAGTACTTC
-	TRBJ2-6	-	TRBV7-3	13	CASSLTRTGVLTF	TGTGCCAGCAGCTTAACACGTACAGGGGTCCTGACTTTC
-	TRBJ1-1	-	TRBV5-4	16	CASSLAKQGRNTEAFF	TGTGCCAGCAGCTTGGCTAAACAGGGCCGGAACACTGAAGCTTTCTTT
once	TRBJ1-5	-	TRBV28	12	CASSLSDQPQHF	TGTGCCAGCAGTCTATCCGATCAGCCCCAGCATTTT
-	TRBJ2-7	TRBD1	TRBV19	16	CASSQFRRDRAYEQYF	TGTGCCAGTAGCCAATTCCGCCGGGACAGGGCCTACGAGCAGTACTTC
-	TRBJ1-6	TRBD1	TRBV5-1	16	CASSLTPGTVNSPLHF	TGCGCCAGCAGCTTGACCCCCGGGACAGTCAATTCACCCCTCCACTTT
few	TRBJ2-7	TRBD1	TRBV20-1	11	CSAYRGSEQYF	TGCAGTGCCTACAGGGGTAGCGAGCAGTACTTC
-	TRBJ2-2	-	TRBV6-5	12	CASTPRYGELFF	TGTGCCAGCACCCCGCGGTACGGGGAGCTGTTTTTT
-	TRBJ2-1	TRBD2	TRBV5-1	16	CASSLEPGLGYNEQFF	TGCGCCAGCAGCTTGGAACCGGGACTAGGGTACAATGAGCAGTTCTTC
few	TRBJ1-5	TRBD1	TRBV28	15	CASTLDRGGYQPQHF	TGTGCCAGCACCCTGGACAGGGGGGGATATCAGCCCCAGCATTTT
-	TRBJ1-4	TRBD1	TRBV9	17	CASSPEPGTATNEKLFF	TGTGCCAGCAGCCCAGAACCCGGGACAGCAACTAATGAAAAACTGTTTTTT
-	TRBJ1-2	-	TRBV7-9	12	CASIGGPEGYTF	TGTGCCAGCATCGGGGGTCCGGAAGGCTACACCTTC
-	TRBJ2-1	TRBD1	TRBV18	15	CASSPPARQGDEQFF	TGTGCCAGCTCACCACCCGCCAGGCAGGGGGACGAGCAGTTCTTC
-	TRBJ1-2	-	TRBV15	16	CATTPDRSRFGYGYTF	TGTGCCACTACGCCCGACCGTTCGAGGTTCGGATATGGCTACACCTTC
-	TRBJ2-1	TRBD2	TRBV28	13	CATPGGPGNEQFF	TGTGCCACCCCGGGAGGGCCGGGGAATGAGCAGTTCTTC
-	TRBJ2-7	-	TRBV13	16	CASSLGPGSGRVQQYF	TGTGCCAGCAGCTTGGGGCCGGGTAGCGGCCGTGTTCAGCAGTACTTC
once	TRBJ1-1	TRBD1	TRBV14	14	CASSQQDRYTEAFF	TGTGCCAGCAGCCAACAGGACAGGTACACTGAAGCTTTCTTT
-	TRBJ1-4	-	TRBV28	16	CASSLAPLATNEKLFF	TGTGCCAGCAGTTTAGCCCCACTAGCAACTAATGAAAAACTGTTTTTT
-	TRBJ2-5	-	TRBV15	13	CATSTGTTGRWYF	TGTGCCACCAGCACCGGAACAACAGGACGGTGGTACTTC
-	TRBJ2-7	-	TRBV7-8	19	CASSLLWYSGQRGAYEQYF	TGTGCCAGCAGCTTATTATGGTACTCCGGACAGAGGGGAGCCTACGAGCAGTACTTC
-	TRBJ2-4	-	TRBV28	15	CASTPGGKAKNIQYF	TGTGCCAGCACTCCCGGGGGAAAAGCCAAAAACATTCAGTACTTC
few	TRBJ1-5	TRBD1	TRBV19	14	CASSRDRLYQPQHF	TGTGCCAGTTCTCGGGACAGGCTTTATCAGCCCCAGCATTTT
-	TRBJ1-1	TRBD1	TRBV12-5	16	CASGSGQGALNTEAFF	TGTGCTAGTGGTTCCGGACAGGGCGCCCTGAACACTGAAGCTTTCTTT
-	TRBJ1-1	-	TRBV28	15	CASSYRSRLEAEAFF	TGTGCCAGCAGTTACCGGAGTCGCCTGGAGGCTGAAGCTTTCTTT
-	TRBJ2-7	-	TRBV27	13	CASSYQGLSEQYF	TGTGCCAGCAGTTATCAGGGGTTGAGCGAGCAGTACTTC
-	TRBJ1-2	TRBD1	TRBV11-1	15	CASSVTGQGGYGYTF	TGTGCCAGCAGCGTGACCGGACAGGGCGGCTATGGCTACACCTTC
-	TRBJ2-1	TRBD2	TRBV4-2	17	CASSQEVASGKVGEQFF	TGTGCCAGCAGCCAAGAGGTGGCTAGCGGGAAGGTTGGTGAGCAGTTCTTC
many	TRBJ1-4	-	TRBV18	15	CASSPDLMRDEKLFF	TGTGCCAGCTCACCTGACCTTATGCGGGATGAAAAACTGTTTTTT
-	TRBJ1-4	-	TRBV4-2	19	CASSRRGPGGLVTNEKLFF	TGTGCCAGCAGCCGAAGGGGACCCGGGGGTTTAGTAACTAATGAAAAACTGTTTTTT
-	TRBJ2-5	TRBD1	TRBV5-1	15	CASSLVDRVRETQYF	TGCGCCAGCAGCTTGGTCGACAGGGTACGGGAGACCCAGTACTTC
-	TRBJ1-2	TRBD1	TRBV4-3	16	CASSQGRAGGRYGYTF	TGCGCCAGCAGCCAAGGCCGGGCAGGGGGCCGCTATGGCTACACCTTC
-	TRBJ1-1	-	TRBV7-6	14	CASSAATGNTEAFF	TGTGCCAGCAGCGCGGCTACAGGGAACACTGAAGCTTTCTTT
-	TRBJ1-1	-	TRBV19	18	CASSIMGVLGGVSTEAFF	TGTGCCAGTAGTATCATGGGGGTCCTTGGGGGGGTCAGCACTGAAGCTTTCTTT
-	TRBJ1-3	-	TRBV4-3	17	CASSQDSRGAAGNTIYF	TGCGCCAGCAGCCAAGATTCGCGGGGGGCAGCTGGAAACACCATATATTTT
-	TRBJ1-2	-	TRBV10-3	14	CAISDYGDTYGYTF	TGTGCCATCAGTGATTACGGGGACACTTATGGCTACACCTTC
-	TRBJ2-3	TRBD1	TRBV7-9	16	CASSLKGALGTDTQYF	TGTGCCAGCAGCTTAAAGGGGGCTTTGGGGACAGATACGCAGTATTTT
once	TRBJ1-1	-	TRBV28	17	CASFINGGESGSTEAFF	TGTGCCAGCTTTATTAACGGCGGGGAATCGGGTTCCACTGAAGCTTTCTTT
-	TRBJ1-1	-	TRBV28	13	CASSLSVNTEAFF	TGTGCCAGCAGTTTATCAGTGAACACTGAAGCTTTCTTT
-	TRBJ1-2	-	TRBV6-6	13	CASSYSGGGGYTF	TGTGCCAGCAGTTACTCGGGGGGGGGCGGCTACACCTTC